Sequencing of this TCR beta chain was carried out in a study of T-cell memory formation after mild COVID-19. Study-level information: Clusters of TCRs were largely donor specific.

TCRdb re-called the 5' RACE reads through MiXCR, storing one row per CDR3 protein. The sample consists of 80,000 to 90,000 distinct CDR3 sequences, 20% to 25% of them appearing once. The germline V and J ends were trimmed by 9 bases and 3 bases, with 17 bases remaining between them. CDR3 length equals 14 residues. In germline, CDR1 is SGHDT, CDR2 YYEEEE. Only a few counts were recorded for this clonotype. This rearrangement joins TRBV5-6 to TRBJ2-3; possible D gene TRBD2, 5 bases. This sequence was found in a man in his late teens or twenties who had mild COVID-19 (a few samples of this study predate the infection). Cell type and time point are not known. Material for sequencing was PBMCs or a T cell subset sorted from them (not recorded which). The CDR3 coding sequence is TGTGCCACTACGGGATCCTGGAGGACAGATACGCAGTATTTT. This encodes CATTGSWRTDTQYF.